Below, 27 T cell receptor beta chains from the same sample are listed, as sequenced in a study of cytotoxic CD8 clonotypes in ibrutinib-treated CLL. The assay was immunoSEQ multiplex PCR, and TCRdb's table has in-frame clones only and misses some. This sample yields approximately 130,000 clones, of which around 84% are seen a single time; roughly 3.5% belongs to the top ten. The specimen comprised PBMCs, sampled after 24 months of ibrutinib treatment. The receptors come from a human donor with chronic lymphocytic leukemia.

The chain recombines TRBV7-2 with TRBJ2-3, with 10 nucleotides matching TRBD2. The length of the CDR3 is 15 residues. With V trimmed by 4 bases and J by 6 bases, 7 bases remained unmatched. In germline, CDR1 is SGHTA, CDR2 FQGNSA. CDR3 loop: CASSSRAGGQDTQYF. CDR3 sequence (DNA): TGTGCCAGCAGCTCAAGAGCGGGGGGGCAGGATACGCAGTATTTT.

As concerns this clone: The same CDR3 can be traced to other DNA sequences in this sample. The CDR3 region is CASSITGGYNEQFF. As DNA, the CDR3 is TGTGCCAGTAGTATTACAGGGGGCTACAATGAGCAGTTCTTC. The J gene is TRBJ2-1, the V gene TRBV19, with TRBD1 matching over 8 bases. CDR1 and CDR2 (germline): LNHDA, SQIVND (reference sequence). This CDR3 region has 14 residues. V shed 3 bases and J 3 bases; nucleotides not matched to a gene: 1.

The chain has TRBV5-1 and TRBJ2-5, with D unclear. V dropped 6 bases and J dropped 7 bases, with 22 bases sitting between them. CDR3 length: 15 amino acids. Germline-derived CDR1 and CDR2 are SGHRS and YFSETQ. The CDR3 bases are TGCGCCAGCATAGGGTATTCCGGAAGAATCTTGACCCAGTACTTC. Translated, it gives CASIGYSGRILTQYF.

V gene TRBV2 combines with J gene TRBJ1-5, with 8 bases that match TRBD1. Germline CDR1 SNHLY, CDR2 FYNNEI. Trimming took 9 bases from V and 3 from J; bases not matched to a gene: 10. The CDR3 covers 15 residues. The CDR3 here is CASTRTGINNQPQHF. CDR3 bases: TGTGCCAGTACCAGGACAGGGATTAACAATCAGCCCCAGCATTTT.

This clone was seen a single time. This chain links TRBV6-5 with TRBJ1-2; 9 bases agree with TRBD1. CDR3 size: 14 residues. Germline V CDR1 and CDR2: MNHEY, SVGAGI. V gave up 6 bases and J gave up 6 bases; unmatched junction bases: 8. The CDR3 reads CASRRPGQGNGYTF. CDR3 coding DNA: TGTGCCAGCAGACGACCGGGACAGGGTAATGGCTACACCTTC.

CDR3 DNA: TGTGCCAGCAGGAGTCCAGGGAACGAGCAGTACTTC. This translates into CASRSPGNEQYF. This sequence joins TRBV7-9 and TRBJ2-7, with TRBD1 as a possible D gene (5 bases). V lost 6 bases and J lost 5, with 11 bases in between. From germline, CDR1 is SEHNR and CDR2 FQNEAQ (reference sequence). This CDR3 has 12 residues. Full variable domain (rest looked up from reference TRBV7-9 and TRBJ2-7): DTGVSQNPRHKITKRGQNVTFRCDPISEHNRLYWYRQTLGQGPEFLTYFQNEAQLEKSRLLSDRFSAERPKGSFSTLEIQRTEQGDSAMYLCASRSPGNEQYFGPGTRLTVT.

The CDR3 DNA reads TGTGCCATCAGGAGAGGACTAGCGGGGGGGCAAGAGACCCAGTACTTC. This sequence encodes CAIRRGLAGGQETQYF. The V gene is TRBV10-3, the J gene TRBJ2-5; 15 bases align to TRBD2. From germline, CDR1 is ENHRY and CDR2 SYGVKD. The CDR3 is 16 residues long. Germline trimming cut 6 bases from V and 2 bases from J; bases unmatched to any gene: 4.

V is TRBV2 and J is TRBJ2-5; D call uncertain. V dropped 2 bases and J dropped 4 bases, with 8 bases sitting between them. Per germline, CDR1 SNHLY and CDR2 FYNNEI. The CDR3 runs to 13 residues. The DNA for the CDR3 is TGTGCCAGCAGTGAATACTTGGGAGAGACCCAGTACTTC. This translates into CASSEYLGETQYF.

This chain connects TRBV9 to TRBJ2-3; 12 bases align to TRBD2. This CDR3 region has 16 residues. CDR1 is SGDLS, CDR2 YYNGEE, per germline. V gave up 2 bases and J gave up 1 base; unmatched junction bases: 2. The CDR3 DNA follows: TGTGCCAGCAGCGTCAGACTAGCGGGGGGCACAGATACGCAGTATTTT. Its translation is CASSVRLAGGTDTQYF.

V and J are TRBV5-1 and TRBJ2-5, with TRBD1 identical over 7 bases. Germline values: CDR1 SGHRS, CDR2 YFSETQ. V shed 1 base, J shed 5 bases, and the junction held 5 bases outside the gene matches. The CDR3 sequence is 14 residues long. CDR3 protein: CASSLLGGRETQYF. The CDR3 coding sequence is TGCGCCAGCAGCTTGCTAGGGGGCCGTGAGACCCAGTACTTC.

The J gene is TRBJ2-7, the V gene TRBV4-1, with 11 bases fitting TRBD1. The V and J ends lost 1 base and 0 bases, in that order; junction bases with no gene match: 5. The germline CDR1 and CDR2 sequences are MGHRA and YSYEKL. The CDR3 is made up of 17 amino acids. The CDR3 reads CASSQGLGQGASYEQYF. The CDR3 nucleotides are TGCGCCAGCAGCCAAGGATTAGGACAGGGGGCCTCCTACGAGCAGTACTTC.

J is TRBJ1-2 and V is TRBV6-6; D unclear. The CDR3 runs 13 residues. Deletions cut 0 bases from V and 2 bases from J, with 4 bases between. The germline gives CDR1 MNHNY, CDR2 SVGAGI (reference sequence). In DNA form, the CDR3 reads TGTGCCAGCAGTTACTCCCGAAACTATGGCTACACCTTC. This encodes CASSYSRNYGYTF.

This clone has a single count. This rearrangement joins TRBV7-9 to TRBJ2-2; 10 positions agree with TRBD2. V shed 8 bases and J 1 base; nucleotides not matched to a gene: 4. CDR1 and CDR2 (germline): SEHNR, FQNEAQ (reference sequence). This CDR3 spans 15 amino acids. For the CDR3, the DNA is TGTGCCAGCGGAGGACTAGCGGAGAACACCGGGGAGCTGTTTTTT. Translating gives CASGGLAENTGELFF.

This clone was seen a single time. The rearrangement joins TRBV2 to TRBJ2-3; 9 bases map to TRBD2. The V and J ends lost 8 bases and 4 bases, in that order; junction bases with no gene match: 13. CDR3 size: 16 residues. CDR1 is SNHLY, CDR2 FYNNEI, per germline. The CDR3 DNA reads TGTGCCAGCTCCTCAAGCGGGGGGTTGAGCGCAGATACGCAGTATTTT. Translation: CASSSSGGLSADTQYF.

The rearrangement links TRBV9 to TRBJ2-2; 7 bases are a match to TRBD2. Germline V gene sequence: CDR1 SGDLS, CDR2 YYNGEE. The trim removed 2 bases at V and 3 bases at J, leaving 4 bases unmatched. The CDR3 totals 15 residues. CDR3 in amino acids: CASSVNSGYTGELFF. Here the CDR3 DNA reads TGTGCCAGCAGCGTGAATAGCGGGTACACCGGGGAGCTGTTTTTT.

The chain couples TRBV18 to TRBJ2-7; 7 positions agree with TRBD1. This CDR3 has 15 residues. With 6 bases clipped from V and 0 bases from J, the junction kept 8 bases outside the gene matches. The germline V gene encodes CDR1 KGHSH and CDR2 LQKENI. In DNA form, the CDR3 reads TGTGCCAGCTCCGAATCAGGGGACAGCTCCTACGAGCAGTACTTC. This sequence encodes CASSESGDSSYEQYF.

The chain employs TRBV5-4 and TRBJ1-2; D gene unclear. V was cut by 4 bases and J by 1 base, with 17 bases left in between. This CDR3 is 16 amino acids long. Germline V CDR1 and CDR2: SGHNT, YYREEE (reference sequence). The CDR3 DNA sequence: TGTGCCAGCAGCCAGTGGACCGAGATTTTTAACTATGGCTACACCTTC. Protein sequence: CASSQWTEIFNYGYTF.

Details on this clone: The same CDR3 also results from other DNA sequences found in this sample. Here the CDR3 reads CASSEWGDAKNIQYF. CDR3 sequence (DNA): TGTGCCAGCAGTGAGTGGGGGGACGCCAAAAACATTCAGTACTTC. This sequence joins TRBV2 and TRBJ2-4, with D perhaps TRBD2 (6 bases). Trimming cost V 3 bases and J 1 base, with 10 bases left between them. The CDR3 covers 15 residues. Germline assignment: CDR1 SNHLY and CDR2 FYNNEI.

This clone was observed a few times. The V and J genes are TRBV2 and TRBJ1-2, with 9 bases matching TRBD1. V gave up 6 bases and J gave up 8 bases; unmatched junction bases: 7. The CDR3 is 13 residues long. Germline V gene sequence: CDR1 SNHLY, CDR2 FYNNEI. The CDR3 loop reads CASRGTGIRGYTF. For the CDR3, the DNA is TGTGCCAGCAGGGGGACAGGGATCCGCGGCTACACCTTC.

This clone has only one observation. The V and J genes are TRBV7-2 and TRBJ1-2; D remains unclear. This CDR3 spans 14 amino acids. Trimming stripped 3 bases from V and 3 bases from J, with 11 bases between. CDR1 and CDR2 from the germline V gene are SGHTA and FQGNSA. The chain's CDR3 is CASSFLGRDYGYTF. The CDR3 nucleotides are TGTGCCAGCAGCTTCCTAGGGAGGGACTATGGCTACACCTTC.

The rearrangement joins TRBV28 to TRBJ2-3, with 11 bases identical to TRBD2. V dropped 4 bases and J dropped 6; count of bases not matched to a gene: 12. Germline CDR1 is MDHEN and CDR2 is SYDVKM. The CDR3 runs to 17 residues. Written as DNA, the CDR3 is TGTGCCAGCAGTTCCCCGGGGGATAGCGGGGGGGCGGATACGCAGTATTTT. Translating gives CASSSPGDSGGADTQYF.

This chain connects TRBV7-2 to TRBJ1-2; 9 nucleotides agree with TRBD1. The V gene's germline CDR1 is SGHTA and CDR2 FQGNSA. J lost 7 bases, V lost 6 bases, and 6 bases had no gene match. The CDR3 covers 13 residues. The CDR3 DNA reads TGTGCCAGCAGACCCGGGACAGGGCCTGGCTACACCTTC. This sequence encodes CASRPGTGPGYTF.

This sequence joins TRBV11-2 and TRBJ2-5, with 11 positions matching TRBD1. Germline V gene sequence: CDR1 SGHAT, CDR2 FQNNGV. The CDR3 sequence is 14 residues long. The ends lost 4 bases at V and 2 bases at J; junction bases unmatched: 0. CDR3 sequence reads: CASSWDRGQETQYF. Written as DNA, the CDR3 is TGTGCCAGCAGCTGGGACAGGGGGCAAGAGACCCAGTACTTC.

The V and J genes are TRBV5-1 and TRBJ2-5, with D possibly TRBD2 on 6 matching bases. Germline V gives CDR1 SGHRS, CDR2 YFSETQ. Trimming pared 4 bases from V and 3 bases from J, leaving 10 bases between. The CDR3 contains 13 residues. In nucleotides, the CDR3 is TGCGCCAGCAGCGCCCGGGGGAAAGAGACCCAGTACTTC. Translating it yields CASSARGKETQYF.

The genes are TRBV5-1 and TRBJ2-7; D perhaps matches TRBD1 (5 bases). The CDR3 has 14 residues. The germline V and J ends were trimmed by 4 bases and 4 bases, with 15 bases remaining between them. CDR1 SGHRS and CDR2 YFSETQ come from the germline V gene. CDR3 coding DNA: TGCGCCAGCAGCCCGGACAACCCGGTTTACGAGCAGTACTTC. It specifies CASSPDNPVYEQYF. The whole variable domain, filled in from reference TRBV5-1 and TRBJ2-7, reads KAGVTQTPRYLIKTRGQQVTLSCSPISGHRSVSWYQQTPGQGLQFLFEYFSETQRNKGNFPGRFSGRQFSNSRSEMNVSTLELGDSALYLCASSPDNPVYEQYFGPGTRLTVT.

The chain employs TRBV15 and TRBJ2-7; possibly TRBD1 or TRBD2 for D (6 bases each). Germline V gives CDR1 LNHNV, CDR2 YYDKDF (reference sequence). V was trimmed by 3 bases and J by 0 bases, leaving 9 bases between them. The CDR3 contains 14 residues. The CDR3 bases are TGTGCCACCAGCAGCGGGGGCACCTCCTACGAGCAGTACTTC. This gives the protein CATSSGGTSYEQYF.

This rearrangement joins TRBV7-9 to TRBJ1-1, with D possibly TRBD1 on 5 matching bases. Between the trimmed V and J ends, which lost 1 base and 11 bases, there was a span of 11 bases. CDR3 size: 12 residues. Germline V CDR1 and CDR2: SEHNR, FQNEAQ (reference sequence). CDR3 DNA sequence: TGTGCCAGCAGCTTAGTGGGACGGGAGGCTTTCTTT. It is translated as CASSLVGREAFF.